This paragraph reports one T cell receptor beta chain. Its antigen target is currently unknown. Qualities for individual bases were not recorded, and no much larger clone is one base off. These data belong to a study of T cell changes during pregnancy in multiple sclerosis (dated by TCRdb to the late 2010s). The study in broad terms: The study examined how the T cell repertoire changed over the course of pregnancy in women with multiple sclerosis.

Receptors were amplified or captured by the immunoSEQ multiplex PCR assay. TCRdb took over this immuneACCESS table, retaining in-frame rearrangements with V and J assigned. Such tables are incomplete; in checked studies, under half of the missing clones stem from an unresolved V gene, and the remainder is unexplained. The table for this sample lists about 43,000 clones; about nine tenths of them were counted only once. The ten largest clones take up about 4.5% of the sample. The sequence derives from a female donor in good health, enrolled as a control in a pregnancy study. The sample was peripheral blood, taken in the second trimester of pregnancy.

The DNA sequence is TGTGCCAGTAGTGGGACAGCAGGGTCACCCCTCCACTTT. Translated, it gives CASSGTAGSPLHF. The sequence joins TRBV19 to TRBJ1-6; 7 central bases correspond to TRBD1. The CDR3 has 13 amino acids, counting the end cysteine and phenylalanine. Of the read, only the CDR3 DNA is kept; its 39 bases are in frame from base 1. V is trimmed back by 5 bases and J by 10 bases, and the junction contains 5 bases that no gene match accounts for. CDR1 and CDR2 are drawn from the germline V gene (reference sequence): LNHDA, SQIVND.